This entry lists 30 T cell receptor beta chains sequenced from one sample in a study of Graves' ophthalmopathy and Graves' hyperthyroidism. RNA transcripts provided the template for amplifying TCR beta CDR3 regions. The authors performed first-round RT-PCR with HTBI primers and then a second-round multiplex PCR. TCRdb called the multiplex PCR reads again in MiXCR, with one record for every CDR3 protein. The table records 680,000 or so distinct CDR3 sequences, about 20% of them present only once. The sequenced sample consisted of peripheral blood. The source of these receptors is a woman between 18 and 30 years old with stable Graves' hyperthyroidism. Some clones in this sample may be carry-over from other donors' samples.

Many counts were recorded for this clonotype. This CDR3 is CASSYARNYGYTF. CDR3 nucleotide sequence: TGTGCCAGCAGTTACGCCAGGAACTATGGCTACACCTTC. J is TRBJ1-2 and V is TRBV6-5, with D unclear. The germline gives CDR1 MNHEY, CDR2 SVGAGI. V was cut by 2 bases and J by 2 bases, with 6 bases left in between. The CDR3 runs to 13 residues.

The chain is built from TRBV5-1 and TRBJ1-2; the match to TRBD1 covers 12 bases. V lost 0 bases, J lost 4 bases, and 4 bases stayed unmatched. The CDR3 spans 16 residues. Germline CDR1 and CDR2: SGHRS and YFSETQ. The CDR3 region is CASSLGGQGAVYGYTF. Written as DNA, the CDR3 is TGCGCCAGCAGCTTGGGGGGACAGGGGGCCGTCTATGGCTACACCTTC.

About this clonotype: The junction and the germline gene differ at one end; a read error may be behind it. The chain uses TRBV20-1 and TRBJ1-5, with D maybe TRBD1 (5 bases). This CDR3 comprises 17 residues. Germline V CDR1 and CDR2: DFQATT, SNEGSKA (reference sequence). CDR3 coding DNA: TGCAGTGCTAGAGTAGACGCAACAGGCCTGAGCAATCAGCCTCAGCATTTT. Protein: CSARVDATGLSNQPQHF.

This clonotype appeared many times. The chain recombines TRBV28 with TRBJ2-7, with a weak D call TRBD1 (5 bases). The CDR3 contains 15 residues. Trimming took 5 bases from V and 0 from J, leaving 14 bases between them. CDR1 is MDHEN, CDR2 SYDVKM, per germline. CDR3 residues: CASSSQQAFSYEQYF. The CDR3 DNA reads as TGTGCCAGCAGTAGTCAACAGGCTTTCTCCTACGAGCAGTACTTC. Full variable domain (rest looked up from reference TRBV28 and TRBJ2-7): DVKVTQSSRYLVKRTGEKVFLECVQDMDHENMFWYRQDPGLGLRLIYFSYDVKMKEKGDIPEGYSVSREKKERFSLILESASTNQTSMYLCASSSQQAFSYEQYFGPGTRLTVT.

The table lists this clonotype with many counts. The chain's CDR3 is CASSVAVPGGGYTF. The CDR3 DNA follows: TGTGCCAGCAGCGTAGCGGTCCCGGGTGGGGGCTACACCTTC. The chain recombines TRBV9 with TRBJ1-2; no clear D gene. V was shortened by 0 bases and J by 8 bases, with 14 bases between the two germline ends. CDR1 and CDR2 from the germline V gene are SGDLS and YYNGEE. This CDR3 is 14 amino acids long. The full variable domain, rest sourced from reference TRBV9 and TRBJ1-2, is DSGVTQTPKHLITATGQRVTLRCSPRSGDLSVYWYQQSLDQGLQFLIQYYNGEERAKGNILERFSAQQFPDLHSELNLSSLELGDSALYFCASSVAVPGGGYTFGSGTRLTVV.

V is TRBV6-1 and J is TRBJ2-5, with D perhaps TRBD1 (6 bases). Germline lookup yields CDR1 MNHNS and CDR2 SASEGT. CDR3 length: 13 amino acids. V was cut by 8 bases and J by 3 bases, with 13 bases left in between. CDR3 loop: CASRRTAKETQYF. CDR3 DNA: TGTGCCAGCCGGAGGACAGCGAAAGAGACCCAGTACTTC.

This clonotype was counted a single time. The V and J genes are TRBV7-9 and TRBJ2-6; D remains unclear. The CDR3 runs 15 residues. Trimming removed 2 bases from V and 1 base from J, with 6 bases in between. Germline V lookup: CDR1 SEHNR, CDR2 FQNEAQ (reference sequence). The CDR3 protein is CASSLSESGANVLTF. CDR3 DNA: TGTGCCAGCAGCTTATCGGAGTCTGGGGCCAACGTCCTGACTTTC.

The chain is built from TRBV24-1 and TRBJ2-5; no definite D call. The CDR3 runs to 15 residues. CDR1 is KGHDR and CDR2 is SFDVKD in the germline V gene. Trimming stripped 3 bases from V and 1 base from J, with 11 bases between. The CDR3 bases are TGTGCCACCAGTGATCCAACGGTGCGCCAAGAGACCCAGTACTTC. Translating it yields CATSDPTVRQETQYF.

This chain links TRBV6-1 with TRBJ2-7, with a possible D match to TRBD1 (6 bases). This CDR3 has 15 amino acids. Trimming left V 1 base short and J 3 bases short, with 13 bases between. The germline V gene encodes CDR1 MNHNS and CDR2 SASEGT. The CDR3 bases are TGTGCCAGCAGTGAAGGGGCAGGGGCGAACTACGAGCAGTACTTC. Translation gives CASSEGAGANYEQYF.

The chain recombines TRBV4-2 with TRBJ1-1; no reliable D call. Per the germline V gene, CDR1 is LGHNA and CDR2 is YNFKEQ. Trimming pared 1 base from V and 4 bases from J, leaving 13 bases between. This CDR3 region has 15 residues. CDR3 loop: CASSQGSAGGTEAFF. The CDR3 coding sequence is TGTGCCAGCAGCCAAGGCTCGGCAGGAGGCACTGAAGCTTTCTTT.

The genes are TRBV12-3 or TRBV12-4 and TRBJ1-2; TRBD1 might be the D (5 bases). This CDR3 region has 15 residues. The ends were cut back, 5 bases at V and 8 bases at J, with 21 bases in the middle. The CDR3 sequence: CASSHPLRDPGGYTF. CDR3 DNA sequence: TGTGCCAGCAGTCATCCTCTCCGGGACCCGGGAGGCTACACCTTC.

V and J are TRBV5-1 and TRBJ1-1; D perhaps matches TRBD1 (6 bases). CDR1 is SGHRS and CDR2 is YFSETQ in the germline V gene. The CDR3 covers 15 residues. The V and J ends lost 4 bases and 4 bases respectively, with 17 bases between them. The CDR3 nucleotides are TGCGCCAGCAGCGACACCGGGACACTTGGCACTGAAGCTTTCTTT. Amino acids: CASSDTGTLGTEAFF.

Ten or more counts support this clonotype. The gene calls are TRBV6-5 and TRBJ2-7; 7 nucleotides align to TRBD2. CDR1 and CDR2 from the germline V gene are MNHEY and SVGAGI. The J segment lost 5 bases and the V segment lost 0 bases, leaving 4 bases of the junction unmatched. CDR3 length equals 14 residues. This CDR3 is CASSYSPGRDEQYF. The CDR3, as DNA: TGTGCCAGCAGTTACTCACCAGGGAGGGACGAGCAGTACTTC.

This clonotype came up many times. The rearrangement links TRBV12-3 or TRBV12-4 to TRBJ1-5, with D perhaps TRBD1 (5 bases). The CDR3 has 14 residues. V lost 2 bases and J 7 bases, leaving 12 bases between the germline ends. As DNA, the CDR3 is TGTGCCAGCAGTTTAAAAGGGACGTGGCAGCCCCAGCATTTT. Protein product: CASSLKGTWQPQHF.

This clonotype was seen only a few times. As DNA, the CDR3 is TGCGCCAGCAGAGAGGGCTGGTCCACTGAAGCTTTCTTT. Translated, it gives CASREGWSTEAFF. The chain has TRBV5-1 and TRBJ1-1; D is ambiguous. CDR3 length: 13 amino acids. Germline assignment: CDR1 SGHRS and CDR2 YFSETQ. V gave up 5 bases and J gave up 4 bases, with 12 bases separating them.

This clonotype was found once. The chain combines TRBV6-1 with TRBJ2-7, with 12 bases matching TRBD1. Germline assignment: CDR1 MNHNS and CDR2 SASEGT. Trimming took 3 bases from V and 5 from J; bases not matched to a gene: 5. There are 15 residues in the CDR3. The CDR3 protein is CASSDAGTGGHEQYF. The DNA for the CDR3 is TGTGCCAGCAGTGACGCCGGGACAGGGGGCCACGAGCAGTACTTC.

This sequence joins TRBV27 and TRBJ1-1, with D perhaps matching TRBD1 (5 bases). CDR1 and CDR2 (germline): MNHEY, SMNVEV (reference sequence). V shed 7 bases and J shed 1 base, with 10 bases lying between them. The CDR3 loop spans 13 amino acids. The CDR3 is CASKGPSNTEAFF. CDR3 in DNA: TGTGCCAGCAAGGGACCTTCGAACACTGAAGCTTTCTTT.

This clonotype has at least ten counts. The chain joins TRBV11-2 to TRBJ2-5, with 7 bases matching TRBD1. The CDR3 sequence is 15 residues long. V dropped 2 bases and J dropped 6; count of bases not matched to a gene: 9. Germline V gene lookup returns CDR1 SGHAT and CDR2 FQNNGV. The CDR3 protein is CASSLTEGAKKTQYF. CDR3 in DNA: TGTGCCAGCAGCTTAACTGAGGGGGCCAAAAAGACCCAGTACTTC.

The sample holds many counts of this clonotype. The rearrangement uses TRBV7-3 and TRBJ1-2; 8 bases are a match to TRBD1. Germline V gene lookup returns CDR1 SGHTA and CDR2 FQGTGA. V lost 4 bases and J lost 2; bases outside the gene matches: 6. This CDR3 is built from 15 residues. For the CDR3, the DNA is TGTGCCAGCAGCTCCACCGGACAGGGAAACTATGGCTACACCTTC. This codes for CASSSTGQGNYGYTF.

This clonotype came up a few times. The rearrangement links TRBV30 to TRBJ1-2; 7 nucleotides match TRBD1. Germline CDR1 is GTSNPN and CDR2 is SVGIG (reference sequence). The CDR3 loop spans 12 amino acids. J lost 8 bases, V lost 5 bases, and 8 bases had no gene match. The CDR3 loop reads CAWYRQGGGYTF. The CDR3 DNA follows: TGTGCCTGGTACCGACAGGGAGGCGGCTACACCTTC.

With respect to this clonotype: A single base separates this from a much larger clone, so it may be a read error. This chain links TRBV29-1 with TRBJ2-2; TRBD2 aligns across 10 bases. The CDR3 is 16 residues long. Germline values: CDR1 SQVTM, CDR2 ANQGSEA. The CDR3 bases are TGCAGCGTTGTCATGGGACTAGCGCGGAACACCGGGGAGCTGTGTTTT. As protein: CSVVMGLARNTGELCF.

This clonotype was seen many times. The chain carries TRBV6-5 and TRBJ1-1; D ambiguous. V shed 8 bases and J shed 3 bases, with 10 bases lying between them. There are 12 residues in the CDR3. CDR1 and CDR2 from the germline V gene are MNHEY and SVGAGI. The CDR3 DNA is TGTGCCAGCCAACGGGAACACACTGAAGCTTTCTTT. Protein: CASQREHTEAFF.

This clonotype was counted many times. The gene calls are TRBV20-1 and TRBJ1-1; D unclear. The V end lost 2 bases, the J end lost 3 bases, and 16 bases lay between the germline ends. CDR3 length: 15 residues. In germline, CDR1 is DFQATT, CDR2 SNEGSKA (reference sequence). CDR3: CSARLLTRADTEAFF. CDR3 DNA sequence: TGCAGTGCTAGACTTCTGACAAGGGCGGACACTGAAGCTTTCTTT.

The chain recombines TRBV6-5 with TRBJ2-5; D is undetermined. Trimming shortened V by 2 bases and J by 5 bases, and 9 bases separated the two germline ends. The CDR3 runs to 13 residues. Germline V gives CDR1 MNHEY, CDR2 SVGAGI. The CDR3 reads CASSYVTSETQYF. The DNA for the CDR3 is TGTGCCAGCAGTTACGTAACTTCGGAGACCCAGTACTTC.

This clonotype was seen many times. V is TRBV20-1 and J is TRBJ2-7, with 14 bases lining up with TRBD2. Germline V gene data show CDR1 as DFQATT and CDR2 as SNEGSKA (reference sequence). V shed 5 bases, J shed 0 bases, and the junction held 9 bases outside the gene matches. The CDR3 spans 17 residues. CDR3 sequence (DNA): TGCAGTGCTCAAGGACTAGCGGGAGGCCAAAGCTCCTACGAGCAGTACTTC. Protein: CSAQGLAGGQSSYEQYF.

The V gene is TRBV28, the J gene TRBJ2-7, with D hard to call. V was shortened by 7 bases and J by 4 bases, with 11 bases between the two germline ends. CDR1 and CDR2 from the germline V gene are MDHEN and SYDVKM. The CDR3 has 12 residues. Here the CDR3 reads CASIPQLYEQYF. CDR3 DNA sequence: TGTGCCAGCATCCCACAGCTATACGAGCAGTACTTC.

There are many counts of this clonotype. The chain links TRBV12-3 or TRBV12-4 to TRBJ1-2; D gene uncertain. CDR3 length: 13 amino acids. Between the trimmed V and J ends, which lost 1 base and 4 bases, there was a span of 7 bases. This CDR3 reads CASSLGDFYGYTF. CDR3 nucleotide sequence: TGTGCCAGCAGTTTAGGGGATTTCTATGGCTACACCTTC.

The J gene is TRBJ1-2, the V gene TRBV20-1; 7 bases fit TRBD1. CDR1 DFQATT and CDR2 SNEGSKA come from the germline V gene (reference sequence). The CDR3 extends over 13 amino acids. V shed 4 bases, J shed 7 bases, and the junction held 9 bases outside the gene matches. The CDR3 DNA reads TGCAGTGCTATCAAAATCACAGGGGCTGGCTACACCTTC. As protein: CSAIKITGAGYTF.

In its sample, this clonotype was seen many times. The V gene is TRBV2, the J gene TRBJ1-2, with 9 bases identical to TRBD1. The J segment lost 6 bases and the V segment lost 3 bases, leaving 2 bases of the junction unmatched. Germline V CDR1 and CDR2: SNHLY, FYNNEI. The CDR3 extends over 13 amino acids. The chain's CDR3 is CASSERDRDGYTF. The CDR3 nucleotides read TGTGCCAGCAGTGAGCGGGACAGGGATGGCTACACCTTC.

This clonotype showed up many times. The chain couples TRBV7-3 to TRBJ1-5, with TRBD1 matching 10 bases. With V trimmed by 4 bases and J by 4 bases, 19 bases remained unmatched. Germline CDR1 is SGHTA and CDR2 is FQGTGA. The CDR3 totals 20 residues. CDR3 protein: CASSYYRGQGLSYDNQPQHF. DNA of the CDR3: TGTGCCAGCAGCTATTATAGGGGACAGGGGCTAAGTTATGATAATCAGCCCCAGCATTTT. The full variable domain, its missing parts supplied by reference TRBV7-3 and TRBJ1-5, is GAGVSQTPSNKVTEKGKYVELRCDPISGHTALYWYRQSLGQGPEFLIYFQGTGAADDSGLPNDRFFAVRPEGSVSTLKIQRTERGDSAVYLCASSYYRGQGLSYDNQPQHFGDGTRLSIL.